Below are 28 T cell receptor beta chains sequenced from a single sample in a study of T cell changes during pregnancy in multiple sclerosis. Clones were read by immunoSEQ multiplex PCR, and TCRdb kept only the in-frame ones, dropping some. Of some 60,000 clones in the sample, 70% to 90% were seen once. The sample here was CD4+ T cells from peripheral blood mononuclear cells, taken in the third trimester of pregnancy. Source of these receptors: a female donor with multiple sclerosis, enrolled in a pregnancy study.

This clone was recorded only once. The rearrangement uses TRBV6-5 and TRBJ1-2, with D tentatively TRBD1 (5 bases). The germline V and J ends were trimmed by 8 bases and 1 base, with 11 bases remaining between them. The V gene's germline CDR1 is MNHEY and CDR2 SVGAGI. This CDR3 comprises 13 residues. The CDR3 sequence: CASSIDSNYGYTF. The CDR3 nucleotides read TGTGCCAGCTCAATAGACAGTAACTATGGCTACACCTTC.

The chain combines TRBV2 with TRBJ1-1; TRBD1 might be the D (6 bases). This CDR3 has 13 residues. The V end lost 8 bases, the J end lost 8 bases, and 18 bases lay between the germline ends. The V gene's germline CDR1 is SNHLY and CDR2 FYNNEI. The DNA of the CDR3 is TGTGCCAGCTGGGGGAACACAGGGCGCGAAGCTTTCTTT. Protein product: CASWGNTGREAFF.

Comments on this clone: This CDR3 is also generated by other DNA sequences in the sample. The genes are TRBV5-6 and TRBJ2-1; D possibly corresponds to TRBD2 (6 bases). Germline CDR1 and CDR2: SGHDT and YYEEEE. The CDR3 has 16 amino acids. Trimming shortened V by 5 bases and J by 0 bases, and 15 bases separated the two germline ends. Here the CDR3 DNA reads TGTGCCAGCAGTGGGGAGGTGGTTAGCTCCTACAATGAGCAGTTCTTC. Its translation is CASSGEVVSSYNEQFF.

The chain uses TRBV6-1 and TRBJ2-2; possibly TRBD2 for D (5 bases). Germline V gene lookup returns CDR1 MNHNS and CDR2 SASEGT. Trimming cost V 6 bases and J 6 bases, with 17 bases left between them. The CDR3 runs 15 residues. This CDR3 reads CASRRTRNWPGELFF. As DNA, the CDR3 is TGTGCCAGCAGGAGAACTAGGAATTGGCCCGGGGAGCTGTTTTTT.

V is TRBV7-9 and J is TRBJ1-4; tentatively, D is TRBD1 (5 bases). The CDR3 length is 15 residues. In germline, CDR1 is SEHNR, CDR2 FQNEAQ (reference sequence). V gave up 5 bases and J gave up 7 bases, with 17 bases separating them. CDR3 bases: TGTGCCAGCAGCCCCAGGGAAGCGACGGGTGAAAAACTGTTTTTT. The encoded protein is CASSPREATGEKLFF.

The V gene is TRBV6-4, the J gene TRBJ2-1; 10 nucleotides line up with TRBD2. This CDR3 contains 17 residues. With 5 bases clipped from V and 2 bases from J, the junction kept 9 bases outside the gene matches. Germline CDR1 and CDR2: MRHNA and SNTAGT. CDR3 protein: CASSPDGAGGTYNEQFF. CDR3 nucleotides: TGTGCCAGCAGTCCGGACGGAGCGGGAGGGACCTACAATGAGCAGTTCTTC.

The chain has TRBV5-1 and TRBJ2-1; the match to TRBD1 covers 10 bases. Germline V lookup: CDR1 SGHRS, CDR2 YFSETQ. J lost 5 bases, V lost 6 bases, and 11 bases had no gene match. The CDR3 runs 16 residues. The CDR3 sequence: CASTIIPGQGNNEQFF. The CDR3 DNA reads TGCGCCAGCACCATCATTCCGGGACAGGGGAACAATGAGCAGTTCTTC.

The rearrangement uses TRBV19 and TRBJ2-1; the D gene is possibly TRBD2 (8 bases). Trimming removed 6 bases from V and 7 bases from J, with 22 bases in between. CDR1 and CDR2 from the germline V gene are LNHDA and SQIVND (reference sequence). The CDR3 runs 16 residues. The DNA of the CDR3 is TGTGCCAGTAGCAGGGGGGTGAGCGGGGGATCTAATGAGCAGTTCTTC. Translating it yields CASSRGVSGGSNEQFF.

J is TRBJ2-5 and V is TRBV27, with D possibly TRBD1 on 5 matching bases. Trimming pared 1 base from V and 1 base from J, leaving 13 bases between. This CDR3 is built from 16 residues. The germline gives CDR1 MNHEY, CDR2 SMNVEV (reference sequence). In DNA, the CDR3 is TGTGCCAGCAGTTTATTAGGGGCACAGCGCCAAGAGACCCAGTACTTC. It specifies CASSLLGAQRQETQYF.

This clone has just one count. V and J are TRBV4-3 and TRBJ1-1, with D perhaps matching TRBD1 (6 bases). CDR3 length: 14 residues. Germline-derived CDR1 and CDR2 are LGHNA and YSLEER. The V gene lost 1 base and the J gene lost 8 bases, with 14 bases spanning the gap. CDR3 sequence (DNA): TGCGCCAGCAGCCAAGCCCGGCTTGACAGGGAAGCTTTCTTT. Translation: CASSQARLDREAFF.

This clone was seen only a few times. The CDR3 region is CSVEEAGQGHDEQYF. The CDR3, as DNA: TGCAGCGTTGAAGAAGCGGGACAGGGTCACGACGAGCAGTACTTC. The chain links TRBV29-1 to TRBJ2-7; 9 nucleotides align to TRBD1. Germline lookup yields CDR1 SQVTM and CDR2 ANQGSEA. V was clipped by 0 bases and J by 5 bases; unmatched bases: 8. This CDR3 has 15 amino acids.

The chain is built from TRBV6-5 and TRBJ2-7, with D maybe TRBD2 (5 bases). The CDR3 runs 14 residues. Trimming shortened V by 5 bases and J by 3 bases, and 14 bases separated the two germline ends. Germline CDR1 MNHEY, CDR2 SVGAGI. CDR3 in DNA: TGTGCCAGCAGTCAGAGCGGTGTTAACTACGAGCAGTACTTC. Its protein product is CASSQSGVNYEQYF.

V is TRBV20-1 and J is TRBJ1-2, with D unresolved. The CDR3 runs to 11 residues. Germline V CDR1 and CDR2: DFQATT, SNEGSKA (reference sequence). V shed 4 bases and J shed 3 bases, with 6 bases lying between them. The chain's CDR3 is CSATIHYGYTF. The CDR3, as DNA: TGCAGTGCTACCATTCACTATGGCTACACCTTC.

V gene TRBV10-3 combines with J gene TRBJ1-5; TRBD1 matches 10 bases. Germline-derived CDR1 and CDR2 are ENHRY and SYGVKD. CDR3 length: 18 amino acids. The V segment lost 6 bases and the J segment 1 base; nucleotides outside the gene matches: 12. The CDR3: CAIRPGQGSEESNQPQHF. CDR3 nucleotide sequence: TGTGCCATCAGGCCGGGACAGGGGAGTGAAGAAAGCAATCAGCCCCAGCATTTT.

The chain couples TRBV27 to TRBJ2-6; D is ambiguous. There are 17 residues in the CDR3. The germline gives CDR1 MNHEY, CDR2 SMNVEV (reference sequence). V was pared by 4 bases and J by 0 bases, with 13 bases between. In DNA, the CDR3 is TGTGCCAGCAGTTCTTGGGCCCCCCTCTCTGGGGCCAACGTCCTGACTTTC. This gives the protein CASSSWAPLSGANVLTF.

The chain couples TRBV2 to TRBJ2-3; the match to TRBD2 covers 9 bases. The germline V gene has CDR1 SNHLY and CDR2 FYNNEI. V shed 0 bases and J 5 bases; nucleotides not matched to a gene: 12. The CDR3 contains 18 residues. The CDR3 bases are TGTGCCAGCAGTGAAGCGCTCGGAGCGGGGGGCTGGGGAGATACGCAGTATTTT. This sequence encodes CASSEALGAGGWGDTQYF.

The chain uses TRBV14 and TRBJ1-3; 8 bases align to TRBD1. Germline trimming cut 0 bases from V and 2 bases from J; bases unmatched to any gene: 9. Germline loops: CDR1 SGHDN, CDR2 FVKESK. The CDR3 contains 18 residues. The CDR3 region has the DNA TGTGCCAGCAGCCAAGATCTTCTTCAGGGGGCCGCTGGAAACACCATATATTTT. This codes for CASSQDLLQGAAGNTIYF.

The V call is TRBV30, the J call TRBJ1-6; D gene ambiguous. This CDR3 has 15 residues. Per the germline V gene, CDR1 is GTSNPN and CDR2 is SVGIG (reference sequence). Trimming left V 0 bases short and J 1 base short, with 7 bases between. The CDR3 nucleotides read TGTGCCTGGAGTGTACGGGAGTCCTATAATTCACCCCTCCACTTT. It encodes CAWSVRESYNSPLHF.

V gene TRBV10-3 combines with J gene TRBJ2-3, with 10 bases that match TRBD2. V dropped 3 bases and J dropped 4; count of bases not matched to a gene: 4. In germline, CDR1 is ENHRY, CDR2 SYGVKD. The CDR3 loop spans 15 amino acids. CDR3 protein: CAISEHSGGADTQYF. As DNA, the CDR3 is TGTGCCATCAGTGAACACAGCGGGGGGGCAGATACGCAGTATTTT.

Notes on this clone: The junction shows a germline mismatch at one end, possibly a read error. This chain links TRBV5-1 with TRBJ2-7; no reliable D call. Germline assignment: CDR1 SGHRS and CDR2 YFSETQ. This CDR3 has 13 residues. This CDR3 is CASSPVPAASFEF. The CDR3 DNA reads TGCGCCAGCAGCCCGGTCCCCGCTGCGTCATTCGAATTC.

The V gene is TRBV6-6, the J gene TRBJ1-5; D is unresolved. The germline V gene encodes CDR1 MNHNY and CDR2 SVGAGI (reference sequence). The V and J ends lost 2 bases and 5 bases respectively, with 13 bases between them. This CDR3 has 15 amino acids. The chain's CDR3 is CASSYAGGWDQPQHF. The CDR3 DNA follows: TGTGCCAGCAGTTACGCGGGAGGCTGGGATCAGCCCCAGCATTTT.

The chain links TRBV6-5 to TRBJ2-2; D possibly corresponds to TRBD1 (6 bases). V lost 2 bases, J lost 5 bases, and 12 bases lay in between. The CDR3 has 15 residues. Germline CDR1 reads MNHEY; CDR2 reads SVGAGI. The CDR3 reads CASSYRDTRTGELFF. The CDR3 bases are TGTGCCAGCAGTTACCGGGACACACGAACCGGGGAGCTGTTTTTT.

This chain uses TRBV7-2 with TRBJ1-5, with D hard to call. The germline V gene encodes CDR1 SGHTA and CDR2 FQGNSA. This CDR3 spans 13 amino acids. V lost 3 bases to trimming and J lost 4 bases, with 7 bases between them. CDR3 region: CASSFSENQPQHF. DNA for the CDR3: TGTGCCAGCAGCTTCAGCGAGAATCAGCCCCAGCATTTT.

The chain has TRBV5-1 and TRBJ2-5; 8 positions match TRBD1. The V gene end was trimmed by 4 bases and the J gene end by 4 bases; junction bases not matched to a gene: 6. The germline gives CDR1 SGHRS, CDR2 YFSETQ. This CDR3 comprises 14 residues. The CDR3 sequence: CASSGGDRGETQYF. The CDR3 DNA reads TGCGCCAGCAGCGGTGGTGACAGGGGAGAGACCCAGTACTTC.

J is TRBJ2-7 and V is TRBV5-6, with TRBD1 matching 11 bases. The CDR3 length is 16 residues. Germline values: CDR1 SGHDT, CDR2 YYEEEE. The V gene end was trimmed by 1 base and the J gene end by 0 bases; junction bases not matched to a gene: 3. DNA of the CDR3: TGTGCCAGCAGCTTGTTCGGGACAGGGGGCTCCTACGAGCAGTACTTC. Amino acid sequence: CASSLFGTGGSYEQYF.

This rearrangement joins TRBV6-6 to TRBJ2-5; possible D gene TRBD2, 5 bases. Trimming cost V 6 bases and J 2 bases, with 10 bases left between them. There are 13 residues in the CDR3. Germline loops: CDR1 MNHNY, CDR2 SVGAGI (reference sequence). The CDR3 coding sequence is TGTGCCAGCAGCACCGGGAATCAAGAGACCCAGTACTTC. It is translated as CASSTGNQETQYF.

The CDR3 sequence: CASSHPGLDHEQFF. The CDR3 bases are TGTGCCAGCAGCCATCCGGGACTAGACCATGAGCAGTTCTTC. The V call is TRBV11-1, the J call TRBJ2-1; 8 bases agree with TRBD2. CDR3 length: 14 amino acids. V was pared by 5 bases and J by 8 bases, with 8 bases of the junction left unmatched. Germline V gene sequence: CDR1 SGHAT, CDR2 FQDESV (reference sequence).

The chain joins TRBV5-1 to TRBJ2-5, with D unclear. Trimming took off 2 bases at V and 4 bases at J, with 9 bases between the two ends. Germline V lookup: CDR1 SGHRS, CDR2 YFSETQ. The CDR3 totals 13 residues. Here the CDR3 reads CASSFSLRETQYF. In nucleotides, the CDR3 is TGCGCCAGCAGCTTCTCCCTCCGAGAGACCCAGTACTTC.